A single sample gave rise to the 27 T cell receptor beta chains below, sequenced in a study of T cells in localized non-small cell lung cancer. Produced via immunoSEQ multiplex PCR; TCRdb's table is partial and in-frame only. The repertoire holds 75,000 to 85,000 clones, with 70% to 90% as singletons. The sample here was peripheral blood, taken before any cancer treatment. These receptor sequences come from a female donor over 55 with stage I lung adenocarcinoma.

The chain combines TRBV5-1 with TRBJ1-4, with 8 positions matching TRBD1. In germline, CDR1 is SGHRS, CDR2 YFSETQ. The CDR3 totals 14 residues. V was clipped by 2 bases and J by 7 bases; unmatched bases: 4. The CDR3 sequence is CASSLGQGTEKLFF. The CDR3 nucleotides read TGCGCCAGCAGCTTAGGACAGGGTACTGAAAAACTGTTTTTT.

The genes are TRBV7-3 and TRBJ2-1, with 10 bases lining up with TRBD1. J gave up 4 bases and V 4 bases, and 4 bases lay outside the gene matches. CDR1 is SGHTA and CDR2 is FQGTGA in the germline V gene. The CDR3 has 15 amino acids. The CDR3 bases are TGTGCCAGCAGCTCGGGACAGGGGATTTACAATGAGCAGTTCTTC. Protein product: CASSSGQGIYNEQFF. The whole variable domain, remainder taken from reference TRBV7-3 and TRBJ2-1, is GAGVSQTPSNKVTEKGKYVELRCDPISGHTALYWYRQSLGQGPEFLIYFQGTGAADDSGLPNDRFFAVRPEGSVSTLKIQRTERGDSAVYLCASSSGQGIYNEQFFGPGTRLTVL.

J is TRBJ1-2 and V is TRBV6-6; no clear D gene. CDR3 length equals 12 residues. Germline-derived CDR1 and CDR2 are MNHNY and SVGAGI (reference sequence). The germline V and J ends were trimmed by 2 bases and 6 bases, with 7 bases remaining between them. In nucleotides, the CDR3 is TGTGCCAGCAGTTACCGGATTGATGGCTACACCTTC. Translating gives CASSYRIDGYTF.

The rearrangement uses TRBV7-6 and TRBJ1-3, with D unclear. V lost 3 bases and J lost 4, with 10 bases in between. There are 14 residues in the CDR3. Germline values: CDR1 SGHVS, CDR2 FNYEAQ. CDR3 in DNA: TGTGCCAGCAGCTTGGCACAGAAGGGAAACACCATATATTTT. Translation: CASSLAQKGNTIYF.

As DNA, the CDR3 is TGTGCCAGCAGCTCCCCACCCGGACAGCCGAACACCGGGGAGCTGTTTTTT. Protein: CASSSPPGQPNTGELFF. This rearrangement joins TRBV5-8 to TRBJ2-2, with D perhaps TRBD1 (6 bases). CDR1 is SGHTS, CDR2 YDEGEE, per germline. With 3 bases removed from V and 0 bases from J, the gap between germline ends came to 15 bases. The CDR3 covers 17 residues.

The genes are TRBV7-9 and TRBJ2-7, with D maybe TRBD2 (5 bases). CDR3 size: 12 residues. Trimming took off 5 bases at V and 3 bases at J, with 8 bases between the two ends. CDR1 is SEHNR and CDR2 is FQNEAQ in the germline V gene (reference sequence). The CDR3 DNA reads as TGTGCCAGCAGCACCACTAGCTACGAGCAGTACTTC. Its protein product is CASSTTSYEQYF. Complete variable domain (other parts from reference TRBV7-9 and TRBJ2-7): DTGVSQNPRHKITKRGQNVTFRCDPISEHNRLYWYRQTLGQGPEFLTYFQNEAQLEKSRLLSDRFSAERPKGSFSTLEIQRTEQGDSAMYLCASSTTSYEQYFGPGTRLTVT.

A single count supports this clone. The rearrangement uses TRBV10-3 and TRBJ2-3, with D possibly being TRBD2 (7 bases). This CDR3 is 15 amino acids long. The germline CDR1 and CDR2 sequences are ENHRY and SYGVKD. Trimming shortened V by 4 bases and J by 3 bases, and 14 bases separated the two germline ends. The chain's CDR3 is CAISGGGRRTDTQYF. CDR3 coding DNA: TGTGCCATCAGTGGGGGGGGGCGTAGGACAGATACGCAGTATTTT.

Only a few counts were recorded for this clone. This chain's CDR3 is CAITQGANSPLHF. The CDR3 bases are TGTGCCATCACGCAGGGGGCGAATTCACCCCTCCACTTT. This chain uses TRBV10-3 with TRBJ1-6, with 8 nucleotides matching TRBD1. The germline V gene encodes CDR1 ENHRY and CDR2 SYGVKD. This CDR3 has 13 residues. J lost 7 bases, V lost 7 bases, and 3 bases had no gene match.

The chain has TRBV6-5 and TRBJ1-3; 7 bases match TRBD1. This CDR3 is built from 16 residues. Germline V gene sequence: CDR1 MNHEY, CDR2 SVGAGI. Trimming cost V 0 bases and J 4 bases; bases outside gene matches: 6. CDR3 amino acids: CASSYSRQGGGNTIYF. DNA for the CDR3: TGTGCCAGCAGTTACTCACGACAGGGCGGGGGAAACACCATATATTTT.

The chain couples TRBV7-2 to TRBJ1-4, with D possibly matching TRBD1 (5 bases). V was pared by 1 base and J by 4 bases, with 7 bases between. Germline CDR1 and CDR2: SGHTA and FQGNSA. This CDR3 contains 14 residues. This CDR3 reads CASSLVGHNEKLFF. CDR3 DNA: TGTGCCAGCAGCTTAGTCGGACATAATGAAAAACTGTTTTTT.

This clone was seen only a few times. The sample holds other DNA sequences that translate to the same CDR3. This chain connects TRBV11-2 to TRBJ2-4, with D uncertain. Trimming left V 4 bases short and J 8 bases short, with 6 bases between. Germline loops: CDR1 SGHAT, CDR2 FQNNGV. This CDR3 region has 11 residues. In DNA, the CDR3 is TGTGCCAGCAGCTCTCGGGACATTCAGTACTTC. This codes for CASSSRDIQYF.

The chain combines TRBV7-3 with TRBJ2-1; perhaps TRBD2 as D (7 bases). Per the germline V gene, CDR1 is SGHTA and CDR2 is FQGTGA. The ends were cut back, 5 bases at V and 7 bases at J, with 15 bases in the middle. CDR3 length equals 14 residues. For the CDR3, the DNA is TGTGCCAGCAGCGACACAGGGAGGGTAAATGAGCAGTTCTTC. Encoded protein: CASSDTGRVNEQFF.

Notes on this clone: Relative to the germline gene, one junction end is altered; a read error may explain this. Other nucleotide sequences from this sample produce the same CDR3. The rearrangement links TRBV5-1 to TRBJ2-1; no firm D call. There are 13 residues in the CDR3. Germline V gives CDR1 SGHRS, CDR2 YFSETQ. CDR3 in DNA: TGCGCTAGCAGCTTGAACAGCCACAATGAGCAGTTCTTC. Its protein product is CASSLNSHNEQFF.

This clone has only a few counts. The CDR3 loop reads CAISESTGKYEQYF. CDR3 in DNA: TGTGCCATCAGTGAGTCCACCGGGAAATACGAGCAGTACTTC. The V and J genes are TRBV10-3 and TRBJ2-7; TRBD2 is a possible D gene (5 bases). This CDR3 is built from 14 residues. Germline assignment: CDR1 ENHRY and CDR2 SYGVKD. With 0 bases removed from V and 4 bases from J, the gap between germline ends came to 10 bases.

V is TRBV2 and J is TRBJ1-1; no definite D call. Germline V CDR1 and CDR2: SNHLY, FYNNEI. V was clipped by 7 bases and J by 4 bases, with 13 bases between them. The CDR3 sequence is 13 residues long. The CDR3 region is CASIFDLGTEAFF. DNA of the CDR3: TGTGCCAGCATATTCGACCTGGGCACTGAAGCTTTCTTT.

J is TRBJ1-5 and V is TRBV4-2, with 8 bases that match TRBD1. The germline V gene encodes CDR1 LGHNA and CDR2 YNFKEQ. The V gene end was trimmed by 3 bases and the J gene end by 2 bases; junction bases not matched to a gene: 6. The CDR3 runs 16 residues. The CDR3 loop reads CASSHAGTGGNQPQHF. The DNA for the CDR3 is TGTGCCAGCAGCCATGCCGGGACAGGAGGCAATCAGCCCCAGCATTTT.

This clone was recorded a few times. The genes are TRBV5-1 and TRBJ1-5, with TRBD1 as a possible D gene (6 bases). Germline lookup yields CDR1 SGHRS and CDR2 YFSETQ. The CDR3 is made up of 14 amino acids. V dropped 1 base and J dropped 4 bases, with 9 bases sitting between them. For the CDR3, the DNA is TGCGCCAGCAGCTTGAGGCAGGGGAATCAGCCCCAGCATTTT. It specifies CASSLRQGNQPQHF.

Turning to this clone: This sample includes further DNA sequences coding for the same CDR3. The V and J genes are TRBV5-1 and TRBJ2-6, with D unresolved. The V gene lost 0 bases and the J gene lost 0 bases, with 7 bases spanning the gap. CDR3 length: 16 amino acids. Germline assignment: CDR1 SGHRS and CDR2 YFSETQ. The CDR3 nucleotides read TGCGCCAGCAGCTTGGAGACCAGCTCTGGGGCCAACGTCCTGACTTTC. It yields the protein CASSLETSSGANVLTF.

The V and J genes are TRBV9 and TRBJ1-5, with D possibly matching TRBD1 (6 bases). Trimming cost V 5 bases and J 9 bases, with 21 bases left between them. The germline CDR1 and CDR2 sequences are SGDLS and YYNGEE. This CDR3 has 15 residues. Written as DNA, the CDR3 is TGTGCCAGCAGTTCGGATGGGGGCCTTTTAGGGCCCCAGCATTTT. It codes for CASSSDGGLLGPQHF.

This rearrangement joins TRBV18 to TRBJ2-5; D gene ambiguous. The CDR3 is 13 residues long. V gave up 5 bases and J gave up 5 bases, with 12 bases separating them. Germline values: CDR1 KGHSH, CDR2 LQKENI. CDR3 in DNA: TGTGCCAGCTCATCCTCTCACCGTGAGACCCAGTACTTC. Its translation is CASSSSHRETQYF.

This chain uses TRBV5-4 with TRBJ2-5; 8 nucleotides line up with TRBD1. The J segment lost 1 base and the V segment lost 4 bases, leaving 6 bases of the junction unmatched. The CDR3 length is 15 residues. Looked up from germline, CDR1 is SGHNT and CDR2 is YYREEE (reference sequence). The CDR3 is CASSLGQGRQETQYF. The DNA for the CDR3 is TGTGCCAGCAGCCTCGGACAGGGACGCCAAGAGACCCAGTACTTC.

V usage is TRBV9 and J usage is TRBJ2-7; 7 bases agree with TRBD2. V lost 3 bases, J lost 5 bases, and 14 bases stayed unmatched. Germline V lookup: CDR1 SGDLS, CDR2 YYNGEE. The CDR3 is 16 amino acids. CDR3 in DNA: TGTGCCAGCAGCGAGCGGGACCCCGCGCCGGCCCACGAGCAGTACTTC. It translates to CASSERDPAPAHEQYF.

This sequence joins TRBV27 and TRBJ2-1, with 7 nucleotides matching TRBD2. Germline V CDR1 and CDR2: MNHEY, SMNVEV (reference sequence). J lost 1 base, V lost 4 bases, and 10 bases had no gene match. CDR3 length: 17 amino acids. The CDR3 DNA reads TGTGCCAGCAGTTCCGGAGGCGGGGGAAGTTCCTACAATGAGCAGTTCTTC. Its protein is CASSSGGGGSSYNEQFF.

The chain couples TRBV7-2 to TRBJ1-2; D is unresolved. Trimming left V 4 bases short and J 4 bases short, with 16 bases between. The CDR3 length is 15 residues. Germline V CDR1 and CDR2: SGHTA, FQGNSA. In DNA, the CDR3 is TGTGCCAGCAGCTCGACGGCAAGCGCCGGCTATGGCTACACCTTC. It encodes CASSSTASAGYGYTF.

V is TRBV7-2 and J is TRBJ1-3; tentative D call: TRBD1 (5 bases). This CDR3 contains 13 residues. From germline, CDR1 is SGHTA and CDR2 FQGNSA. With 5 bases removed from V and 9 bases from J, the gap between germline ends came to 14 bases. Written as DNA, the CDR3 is TGTGCCAGCAGCCCGGGACCAGCGGGCACCATATATTTT. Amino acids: CASSPGPAGTIYF.

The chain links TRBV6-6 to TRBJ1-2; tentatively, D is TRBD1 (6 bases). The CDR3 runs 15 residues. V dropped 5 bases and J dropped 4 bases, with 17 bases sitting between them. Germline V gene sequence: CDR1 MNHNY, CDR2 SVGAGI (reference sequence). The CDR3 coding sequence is TGTGCCAGCAGTCCCTTGACAGGCACCGTCTATGGCTACACCTTC. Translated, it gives CASSPLTGTVYGYTF.

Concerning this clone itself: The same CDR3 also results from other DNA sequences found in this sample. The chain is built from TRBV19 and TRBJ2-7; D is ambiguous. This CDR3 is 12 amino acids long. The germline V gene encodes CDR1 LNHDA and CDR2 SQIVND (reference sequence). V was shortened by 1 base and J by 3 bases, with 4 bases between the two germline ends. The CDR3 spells CASSIGSYEQYF. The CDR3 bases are TGTGCCAGTAGTATAGGAAGCTACGAGCAGTACTTC.